The clone carrying this TCR beta chain was found a few times. The antigen is not known. This specimen belongs to a study of identical twins. V lost 3 bases and J 8 bases, leaving 19 bases between the germline ends. In germline, CDR1 is DFQATT, CDR2 SNEGSKA (reference sequence). The CDR3 runs to 15 residues. TCRdb processed the 5' RACE reads anew with MiXCR; each CDR3 protein has one entry. This sample has around 680,000 distinct CDR3 sequences, with roughly 8% found just once. Regarding the study as a whole: Abundant cord blood beta clonotypes carried fewer insertions; memory repertoires showed none.

The data were also submitted as part of a second study, on yellow fever vaccine responses in identical twins.

This receptor was identified in a young woman in good health. Material for sequencing was PBMCs. V and J are TRBV20-1 and TRBJ1-4; D is unclear. In nucleotides, the CDR3 is TGCAGTGCTAGCCCCCGGACCAGTGAGGTCGAAAAACTGTTTTTT. Translating gives CSASPRTSEVEKLFF.